This passage covers 27 T cell receptor beta chains from one sample sequenced in a study of tumor-infiltrating lymphocytes in primary liver carcinoma (dated by TCRdb to 2016 to 2017). Total RNA and DNA were co-extracted from approximately 20-30 mg of bulk tissue with the AllPrep DNA/RNA mini kit, without cell sorting. Sequencing relied on an Illumina HiSeq 2500. TCRbeta-specific cDNA was reverse-transcribed from about 500 ng total RNA using a constant-region primer and ProtoScript II reverse transcriptase. Three nested multiplex PCR rounds, following a slightly modified ARM-PCR procedure, were used to build the TCRbeta libraries. Multiplex TRBV1-TRBV30 forward primers and a Cbeta reverse primer were used in the first two PCR rounds, each of which was run for around 10 cycles. The raw public data were reprocessed by TCRdb itself: fastp quality trimming at Q25, MiXCR clonotype calling, in-frame beta chains only. Each CDR3 protein appears once, grouped with its most common genes and DNA. Within this sample are approximately 64,000 distinct CDR3 sequences, with 71% of them counted one time only. Of the sample, less than 45% is held by the ten largest clones.

The sample was liver tumor tissue from sampling region 4. The cell subset or site label for this specimen denotes: tumor region T4, right-lateral pole. The receptors were gathered from a man between 40 and 49 years old with primary liver carcinoma and hepatitis B virus infection.

With respect to this clonotype: One end of the junction varies from germline; a read error may be responsible. The chain recombines TRBV10-3 with TRBJ2-2; possibly TRBD1 or TRBD2 for D (5 bases each). Germline values: CDR1 ENHRY, CDR2 SYGVKD. The CDR3 consists of 16 residues. The CDR3 region has the DNA TGTGCCACCAGTCCGGGACGTAACTTAGGCACCGGGGAGCTGTTTTTT. Its translation is CATSPGRNLGTGELFF.

This clonotype was observed a handful of times. The chain carries TRBV7-8 and TRBJ1-6, with D unclear. Germline loops: CDR1 SGHVS, CDR2 FQNEAQ. The CDR3 consists of 14 residues. V was clipped by 0 bases and J by 10 bases, with 10 bases between them. CDR3 amino acids: CASSLAVEGSPLHF. The CDR3 DNA is TGTGCCAGCAGCTTAGCCGTAGAAGGGTCACCCCTCCACTTT.

Note on this clonotype: The conserved closing phenylalanine or tryptophan is absent in this CDR3, likely reflecting a read error. The chain carries TRBV6-1 and TRBJ2-7, with 8 bases lining up with TRBD2. Germline V gene data show CDR1 as MNHNS and CDR2 as SASEGT. This CDR3 has 16 residues. J lost 2 bases, V lost 7 bases, and 13 bases had no gene match. This CDR3 reads CASNLLAGNEAYEQYY. CDR3 bases: TGTGCCAGCAATCTGCTAGCGGGCAACGAAGCCTACGAGCAGTACTAC.

The sample holds many counts of this clonotype. This sequence joins TRBV29-1 and TRBJ2-1, with 9 bases fitting TRBD2. This CDR3 contains 15 residues. The ends lost 2 bases at V and 0 bases at J; junction bases unmatched: 2. The germline V gene encodes CDR1 SQVTM and CDR2 ANQGSEA. In DNA form, the CDR3 reads TGCAGCGTTGAAAAAGCGGGAGGCTCCTACAATGAGCAGTTCTTC. Translation: CSVEKAGGSYNEQFF.

This chain joins TRBV11-1 and TRBJ2-1, with TRBD1 as a possible D gene (5 bases). The CDR3 length is 19 residues. Germline assignment: CDR1 SGHAT and CDR2 FQDESV (reference sequence). The V end was cut by 5 bases, the J end by 7 bases, with 30 bases between. The DNA of the CDR3 is TGTGCCAGCAGCACAGGCGAGGCTGTCAAATCCCCTATCTGGAATGAGCAGTTCTTC. Translation: CASSTGEAVKSPIWNEQFF.

The V gene is TRBV13, the J gene TRBJ1-5; D is unclear. Germline values: CDR1 PRHDT, CDR2 FYEKMQ (reference sequence). Trimming shortened V by 0 bases and J by 1 base, and 13 bases separated the two germline ends. CDR3 size: 17 residues. The CDR3 here is CASSLGRQSASNQPQHF. CDR3 sequence (DNA): TGTGCCAGCAGCTTAGGGCGCCAGAGTGCGAGCAATCAGCCCCAGCATTTT.

This clonotype was picked up a small number of times. This could be a read error, since a much larger clone is one nucleotide away. The CDR3 does not end in the conserved phenylalanine or tryptophan, so this is likely a read error. V usage is TRBV4-2 and J usage is TRBJ2-7; TRBD2 is a possible D gene (5 bases). The CDR3 has 15 residues. Germline CDR1 LGHNA, CDR2 YNFKEQ. This chain's CDR3 is CASGQALGSSYEQYL. The CDR3 region has the DNA TGTGCCAGCGGCCAAGCTCTTGGGAGCTCCTACGAGCAGTACCTC.

In regard to this clonotype: Germline and junction disagree at one end, which may indicate a read error. This rearrangement joins TRBV6-5 to TRBJ2-2, with D perhaps matching TRBD1 or TRBD2 (5 bases each). The CDR3 spans 14 residues. Per the germline V gene, CDR1 is MNHEY and CDR2 is SVGAGI. Here the CDR3 reads CVRKDIRNTGEQFF. The CDR3 coding sequence is TGTGTCAGGAAGGACATAAGGAACACCGGGGAGCAGTTTTTT.

As to this clonotype: The junction shows a germline mismatch at one end, possibly a read error. V and J are TRBV18 and TRBJ1-1; D may be TRBD1 (5 bases). Germline values: CDR1 KGHSH, CDR2 LQKENI. The length of the CDR3 is 14 residues. CDR3 nucleotides: TGTGCCAGCTCACCGCAGGGTCTGAATACTGAAGCTTTCTTT. Its translation: CASSPQGLNTEAFF.

This rearrangement joins TRBV10-3 to TRBJ2-7; D is unclear. CDR1 and CDR2 from the germline V gene are ENHRY and SYGVKD. The CDR3 loop spans 12 amino acids. CDR3 DNA sequence: TGTGTCATAAGTGAAGCCGGTCAAGAGCAGTACTTC. As protein: CVISEAGQEQYF.

Details on this clonotype: This CDR3 fails to terminate in the conserved phenylalanine or tryptophan, so it likely reflects a read error. The chain joins TRBV12-3 or TRBV12-4 to TRBJ2-5, with D possibly matching TRBD1 (5 bases). There are 14 residues in the CDR3. The CDR3 loop is CASSFSGNEETQYL. CDR3 bases: TGTGCTAGCAGTTTTTCAGGGAATGAGGAGACCCAGTACCTC.

This clonotype was detected once. The chain joins TRBV6-2 or TRBV6-3 to TRBJ1-2; D perhaps matches TRBD1 (5 bases). CDR1 and CDR2 (germline): MNHEY, SVGEGT. V lost 5 bases and J 7 bases, leaving 17 bases between the germline ends. The CDR3 loop spans 14 amino acids. CDR3 residues: CASSAGPINLGYTF. The CDR3 DNA sequence: TGTGCCAGCAGTGCGGGACCGATTAACCTTGGCTACACCTTC.

Comments on this clonotype: The junction differs from germline at one of its ends, possibly a read error. The chain employs TRBV4-1 and TRBJ2-5; 7 bases align to TRBD1. The CDR3 is 18 residues long. Looked up from germline, CDR1 is MGHRA and CDR2 is YSYEKL. This chain's CDR3 is CASSQEFRGAATGEIQYF. The DNA for the CDR3 is TGCGCCAGCAGCCAAGAGTTCCGAGGGGCGGCCACAGGGGAGATCCAGTACTTC.

V gene TRBV29-1 combines with J gene TRBJ2-7; D ambiguous. Looked up from germline, CDR1 is SQVTM and CDR2 is ANQGSEA. CDR3 length equals 11 residues. The DNA for the CDR3 is TGCGACGTTGAGAATGGGGACGAGCAGTACTTC. Its translation: CDVENGDEQYF.

The chain carries TRBV12-3 or TRBV12-4 and TRBJ2-2; no reliable D call. There are 11 residues in the CDR3. In nucleotides, the CDR3 is TGTACCATCACCCGCACCGGGGAGCTGTTTTTT. Protein product: CTITRTGELFF.

A word on this clonotype: A much larger clonotype is one base distant, so this may be a read error. The V and J genes are TRBV6-2 or TRBV6-3 and TRBJ2-7; D unresolved. There are 13 residues in the CDR3. CDR1 MNHEY and CDR2 SVGEGT come from the germline V gene. In DNA, the CDR3 is TGTGCCGGCAGTTTGGACGCTACCTACGAGCAGTACTTC. Protein sequence: CAGSLDATYEQYF.

As for this clonotype: This is likely a read error, given that the CDR3 carries no conserved phenylalanine or tryptophan at its end. The DNA is omitted, as the CDR3 cannot be located on it reliably, and the CDR3 follows TCRdb's listing. The chain recombines TRBV11-2 with TRBJ1-1; the table's TRBD1 call for D was not verified on the DNA. The CDR3 is 16 amino acids in total, end residues counted. Germline lookup yields CDR1 SGHAT and CDR2 FQNNGV. The CDR3 here is CASSRGRAGVFTEAYI.

Here the CDR3 reads CASTPREGRVNTQYF. CDR3 nucleotides: TGTGCCAGCACTCCGCGGGAGGGACGCGTGAATACGCAGTATTTT. The chain has TRBV6-1 and TRBJ2-3, with 9 nucleotides matching TRBD2. The CDR3 is 15 residues long. Germline assignment: CDR1 MNHNS and CDR2 SASEGT. The V gene end was trimmed by 7 bases and the J gene end by 7 bases; junction bases not matched to a gene: 12.

As regards this clonotype: The junction and the germline gene differ at one end; a read error may be behind it. The chain joins TRBV11-2 to TRBJ2-7; 10 bases fit TRBD1. CDR3 length equals 14 residues. The germline V gene has CDR1 SGHAT and CDR2 FQNNGV. CDR3 sequence: CASSYPTGGWELYF. The CDR3 DNA is TGTGCCAGCAGCTATCCGACAGGGGGCTGGGAGCTGTACTTC. The whole variable domain, filled in from reference TRBV11-2 and TRBJ2-7, reads EAGVAQSPRYKIIEKRQSVAFWCNPISGHATLYWYQQILGQGPKLLIQFQNNGVVDDSQLPKDRFSAERLKGVDSTLKIQPAKLEDSAVYLCASSYPTGGWELYFGPGTRLTVT.

Regarding this clonotype: The CDR3 carries no conserved terminal phenylalanine or tryptophan, so it likely arises from a read error. V and J are TRBV7-8 and TRBJ2-1, with D possibly being TRBD2 (5 bases). Between the trimmed V and J ends, which lost 4 bases and 2 bases, there was a span of 15 bases. The CDR3 consists of 16 residues. Germline assignment: CDR1 SGHVS and CDR2 FQNEAQ. The CDR3 DNA is TGTGCCAGCAGCTCTGACTACGGCGGTACCTACAATGAGCAGTTCTTA. Translation: CASSSDYGGTYNEQFL.

Of note for this clonotype: Just one base apart from a much larger clone, this may be a read error. This sequence joins TRBV30 and TRBJ1-1; D is possibly TRBD1 (5 bases). Germline V CDR1 and CDR2: GTSNPN, SVGIG (reference sequence). The CDR3 is 13 residues long. The CDR3 region has the DNA TGTGCCTGGAGTATCCAGGGCGGCACTGATGCTTTCTTT. It is translated as CAWSIQGGTDAFF. The full variable domain, completed using reference TRBV30 and TRBJ1-1, is SQTIHQWPATLVQPVGSPLSLECTVEGTSNPNLYWYRQAAGRGLQLLFYSVGIGQISSEVPQNLSASRPQDRQFILSSKKLLLSDSGFYLCAWSIQGGTDAFFGQGTRLTVV.

The V call is TRBV11-2, the J call TRBJ2-1, with D perhaps TRBD1 or TRBD2 (5 bases each). V was trimmed by 0 bases and J by 6 bases, leaving 12 bases between them. The CDR3 is 15 amino acids. Germline CDR1 reads SGHAT; CDR2 reads FQNNGV. The CDR3 here is CASSLDLGTFNEQFF. CDR3 DNA sequence: TGTGCCAGCAGCTTAGATCTGGGGACCTTCAATGAGCAGTTCTTC. Looking up the rest from reference TRBV11-2 and TRBJ2-1 gives the full variable domain: EAGVAQSPRYKIIEKRQSVAFWCNPISGHATLYWYQQILGQGPKLLIQFQNNGVVDDSQLPKDRFSAERLKGVDSTLKIQPAKLEDSAVYLCASSLDLGTFNEQFFGPGTRLTVL.

On this clonotype itself: Germline and junction disagree at one end, which may indicate a read error. The J gene is TRBJ2-4, the V gene TRBV12-3 or TRBV12-4, with 8 bases lining up with TRBD1. This CDR3 region has 14 residues. The CDR3, as DNA: TGTGCCAGCATGCCCGGACAGGGTGCAGACATTGAGTACTTC. This translates into CASMPGQGADIEYF.

This chain links TRBV10-3 with TRBJ2-1, with D unresolved. Germline CDR1 ENHRY, CDR2 SYGVKD. V was cut by 4 bases and J by 7 bases, with 5 bases left in between. There are 11 residues in the CDR3. This chain's CDR3 is CAISGENEQFF. CDR3 sequence (DNA): TGTGCCATCAGTGGAGAGAATGAGCAGTTCTTC.

This clonotype has a single count. The V call is TRBV29-1, the J call TRBJ2-5, with D possibly TRBD2 on 6 matching bases. V lost 5 bases and J lost 11, with 24 bases in between. The CDR3 has 14 amino acids. Germline V lookup: CDR1 SQVTM, CDR2 ANQGSEA. The CDR3 region is CSVTGESSEETQYF. The CDR3 DNA follows: TGCAGCGTTACGGGGGAATCTTCAGAAGAAACACAGTACTTC.

The chain links TRBV6-5 to TRBJ2-7; 7 bases fit TRBD1. CDR3 length: 16 residues. Unmatched junction bases numbered 24, after V lost 6 bases and J lost 13 bases. The germline gives CDR1 MNHEY, CDR2 SVGAGI. The CDR3 DNA is TGTGCCAGCAGGCCCGGACAGGCAGCATCCTTTTATGAGCGATACTTC. This encodes CASRPGQAASFYERYF.

V gene TRBV29-1 combines with J gene TRBJ2-7; 7 bases fit TRBD1. Trimming took 2 bases from V and 1 from J; bases not matched to a gene: 2. Germline V gene sequence: CDR1 SQVTM, CDR2 ANQGSEA. The CDR3 is 13 amino acids. The CDR3 loop reads CSVEWTGSYEQYF. CDR3 coding DNA: TGCAGCGTTGAATGGACAGGATCCTACGAGCAGTACTTC.